These 27 T cell receptor beta chains were sequenced from one sample in a study of T cell repertoires in cytomegalovirus infection. Each CDR3 protein gets one entry after TCRdb re-called the reads with MiXCR. This table has more than 85,000 distinct CDR3 sequences, 16% appearing once. Sequences were obtained from PBMCs. The receptors were gathered from a human donor in good health (CMV status not recorded). Some clones in this sample may be carry-over from other donors' samples.

This chain connects TRBV29-1 to TRBJ2-3; TRBD2 is a possible D gene (5 bases). This CDR3 is 14 amino acids long. V was clipped by 4 bases and J by 4 bases, with 15 bases between them. Germline assignment: CDR1 SQVTM and CDR2 ANQGSEA. The CDR3 sequence: CSVGRRSRADTQYF. CDR3 nucleotides: TGCAGCGTTGGGCGGAGGTCGAGGGCAGATACGCAGTATTTT.

This clonotype occurred many times. CDR3 DNA sequence: TGTGCCAGCAGTGCCAACCGGGGGGGCCAGGAGGAGACCCAGTACTTC. The encoded protein is CASSANRGGQEETQYF. The chain is built from TRBV2 and TRBJ2-5, with 8 nucleotides matching TRBD2. This CDR3 region has 16 residues. Germline lookup yields CDR1 SNHLY and CDR2 FYNNEI. Germline trimming cut 4 bases from V and 5 bases from J; bases unmatched to any gene: 12.

This clonotype was counted only a few times. The rearrangement joins TRBV5-1 to TRBJ2-5, with 7 positions matching TRBD2. CDR3 length equals 15 residues. Germline V gene data show CDR1 as SGHRS and CDR2 as YFSETQ. V lost 4 bases, J lost 1 base, and 7 bases stayed unmatched. The CDR3 DNA reads as TGCGCCAGCAGCCGGAGCGGGACTATCCAAGAGACCCAGTACTTC. It encodes CASSRSGTIQETQYF.

This clonotype came up a few times. The chain links TRBV7-6 to TRBJ1-2; TRBD1 is a possible D gene (5 bases). CDR1 and CDR2 from the germline V gene are SGHVS and FNYEAQ. This CDR3 is 13 amino acids long. Trimming removed 4 bases from V and 4 bases from J, with 10 bases in between. The CDR3 loop is CASSSAGGYGYTF. The CDR3, as DNA: TGTGCCAGCAGCTCCGCCGGGGGCTATGGCTACACCTTC.

This clonotype was picked up many times. The chain couples TRBV4-1 to TRBJ2-3; 8 nucleotides line up with TRBD2. Germline CDR1 and CDR2: MGHRA and YSYEKL. The CDR3 spans 15 residues. V was pared by 4 bases and J by 11 bases, with 14 bases of the junction left unmatched. In DNA, the CDR3 is TGCGCCAGCAGCCCCTCATGGCGGGGGGCCATGCAGCAGTATTTT. Translating gives CASSPSWRGAMQQYF.

V gene TRBV7-2 combines with J gene TRBJ2-2, with D possibly being TRBD1 (7 bases). Germline V gene sequence: CDR1 SGHTA, CDR2 FQGNSA. The CDR3 extends over 16 amino acids. V lost 3 bases and J lost 0, with 11 bases in between. CDR3 nucleotides: TGTGCCAGCAGCTTTACAGGGGACTCGAACACCGGGGAGCTGTTTTTT. As protein: CASSFTGDSNTGELFF.

CDR3 loop: CASSRTGGENEQYF. In DNA, the CDR3 is TGTGCCAGCAGCCGCACAGGGGGCGAGAACGAGCAGTACTTC. The genes are TRBV4-2 and TRBJ2-7; 9 bases agree with TRBD1. The CDR3 spans 14 residues. Germline assignment: CDR1 LGHNA and CDR2 YNFKEQ. With V trimmed by 4 bases and J by 5 bases, 6 bases remained unmatched.

The chain joins TRBV28 to TRBJ2-7, with 7 bases matching TRBD1. The CDR3 is 13 amino acids. Germline assignment: CDR1 MDHEN and CDR2 SYDVKM. Losses at the gene ends were 6 bases for V and 6 bases for J; bases not matched to a gene: 8. CDR3 protein: CASRSGGTSEQYF. CDR3 sequence (DNA): TGTGCCAGCAGGTCAGGGGGTACTTCCGAGCAGTACTTC.

The rearrangement uses TRBV14 and TRBJ1-1; 8 bases are shared with TRBD1. Germline V gene lookup returns CDR1 SGHDN and CDR2 FVKESK. The CDR3 contains 16 residues. J was trimmed by 0 bases and V by 3 bases; bases with no gene match: 6. DNA of the CDR3: TGTGCCAGCAGCCAGTGGACAGGGACCTTGAACACTGAAGCTTTCTTT. This codes for CASSQWTGTLNTEAFF.

The rearrangement uses TRBV3-1 and TRBJ2-7; either TRBD1 or TRBD2 may supply D (6 bases each). The CDR3 loop spans 15 amino acids. The germline V and J ends were trimmed by 4 bases and 3 bases, with 16 bases remaining between them. Germline values: CDR1 LGHDT, CDR2 YNNKEL (reference sequence). CDR3 loop: CASSRRGDANYEQYF. The CDR3 DNA reads TGTGCCAGCAGCCGAAGGGGGGACGCCAACTACGAGCAGTACTTC.

On this clonotype: A read error is possible here, since a much larger clone lies one base away. The chain has TRBV4-3 and TRBJ1-6, with no clear D. The CDR3 length is 13 residues. V lost 2 bases and J lost 7, with 6 bases in between. Germline V gene sequence: CDR1 LGHNA, CDR2 YSLEER. The DNA for the CDR3 is TGCGCCAGCAGCCAACCTGCCAATTCACCCCTCCACTTT. Its translation: CASSQPANSPLHF.

In its sample, this clonotype was seen many times. The chain couples TRBV7-9 to TRBJ2-7; maybe TRBD1 (5 bases). Looked up from germline, CDR1 is SEHNR and CDR2 is FQNEAQ (reference sequence). Between the trimmed V and J ends, which lost 1 base and 1 base, there was a span of 8 bases. The CDR3 has 14 residues. The DNA for the CDR3 is TGTGCCAGCAGCTTAGTAGCAGGGTCCTACGAGCAGTACTTC. Its protein product is CASSLVAGSYEQYF. Full variable domain (missing parts from reference TRBV7-9 and TRBJ2-7): DTGVSQNPRHKITKRGQNVTFRCDPISEHNRLYWYRQTLGQGPEFLTYFQNEAQLEKSRLLSDRFSAERPKGSFSTLEIQRTEQGDSAMYLCASSLVAGSYEQYFGPGTRLTVT.

This chain uses TRBV27 with TRBJ1-5, with D perhaps matching TRBD1 (6 bases). The CDR3 contains 15 residues. V lost 3 bases, J lost 2 bases, and 11 bases lay in between. Germline CDR1 and CDR2: MNHEY and SMNVEV (reference sequence). The CDR3 DNA reads as TGTGCCAGCAGTTTGTCGGCAGGGGGCAATCAGCCCCAGCATTTT. Translation: CASSLSAGGNQPQHF.

V usage is TRBV5-1 and J usage is TRBJ2-1; possible D gene TRBD2, 7 bases. The CDR3 runs 15 residues. V was cut by 7 bases and J by 3 bases, with 17 bases left in between. Germline V gene data show CDR1 as SGHRS and CDR2 as YFSETQ. The DNA for the CDR3 is TGCGCCAGCTATAGCGAGGGGGGGCTCTACAATGAGCAGTTCTTC. This translates into CASYSEGGLYNEQFF.

This clonotype was picked up a small number of times. V gene TRBV14 combines with J gene TRBJ2-5; D not certain. This CDR3 region has 12 residues. Germline CDR1 SGHDN, CDR2 FVKESK. The V end lost 1 base, the J end lost 1 base, and 1 base lay between the germline ends. Here the CDR3 reads CASSQGQETQYF. The CDR3 DNA follows: TGTGCCAGCAGCCAAGGCCAAGAGACCCAGTACTTC.

This clonotype was seen at least ten times. This rearrangement joins TRBV3-1 to TRBJ2-5; D gene unclear. V shed 3 bases and J shed 5 bases, with 4 bases lying between them. The V gene's germline CDR1 is LGHDT and CDR2 YNNKEL (reference sequence). The CDR3 runs to 11 residues. CDR3 coding DNA: TGTGCCAGCAGCCAGGGGGAGACCCAGTACTTC. This gives the protein CASSQGETQYF.

This clonotype was found a few times. The V call is TRBV5-1, the J call TRBJ2-2; 8 positions agree with TRBD2. Germline lookup yields CDR1 SGHRS and CDR2 YFSETQ. CDR3 length: 18 residues. With V trimmed by 0 bases and J by 1 base, 8 bases remained unmatched. The CDR3 sequence is CASSLAGRGAVNTGELFF. The CDR3 DNA reads TGCGCCAGCAGCTTGGCCGGGAGGGGGGCCGTGAACACCGGGGAGCTGTTTTTT.

This clonotype was seen ten or more times. The V gene is TRBV6-5, the J gene TRBJ1-1; D unclear. V was clipped by 0 bases and J by 5 bases, with 7 bases between them. The CDR3 loop spans 13 amino acids. The germline gives CDR1 MNHEY, CDR2 SVGAGI. CDR3 protein: CASSYSARTEAFF. The CDR3 DNA reads as TGTGCCAGCAGTTACTCGGCGCGAACTGAAGCTTTCTTT.

V usage is TRBV14 and J usage is TRBJ2-1; D is ambiguous. CDR1 and CDR2 (germline): SGHDN, FVKESK. The V and J ends lost 4 bases and 16 bases respectively, with 14 bases between them. CDR3 length equals 11 residues. CDR3 amino acids: CASSPGVLLFF. CDR3 DNA: TGTGCCAGCAGCCCCGGAGTATTGCTATTCTTC. Based on the CDR3 plus reference TRBV14 and TRBJ2-1, the full variable domain is EAGVTQFPSHSVIEKGQTVTLRCDPISGHDNLYWYRRVMGKEIKFLLHFVKESKQDESGMPNNRFLAERTGGTYSTLKVQPAELEDSGVYFCASSPGVLLFFGPGTRLTVL.

This clonotype has only one observation. A much larger clone differs by one base, so this may be a read error. This chain uses TRBV7-3 with TRBJ2-3; the match to TRBD1 covers 11 bases. The V gene's germline CDR1 is SGHTA and CDR2 FQGTGA. This CDR3 comprises 17 residues. In nucleotides, the CDR3 is TGTGCCAGCAGCGTAACCTTTAGGACAGGGGGCCGAGATACGCAGTATTTT. Translating gives CASSVTFRTGGRDTQYF.

The chain combines TRBV2 with TRBJ1-6, with D possibly matching TRBD1 (5 bases). CDR1 and CDR2 (germline): SNHLY, FYNNEI. This CDR3 contains 11 residues. With 11 bases removed from V and 5 bases from J, the gap between germline ends came to 7 bases. This CDR3 reads CAAGNNSPLHF. CDR3 sequence (DNA): TGTGCCGCAGGGAATAATTCACCCCTCCACTTT.

The genes are TRBV6-2 or TRBV6-3 and TRBJ2-2, with a possible D match to TRBD1 (6 bases). Looked up from germline, CDR1 is MNHEY and CDR2 is SVGEGT. The CDR3 is 16 residues long. The V end lost 4 bases, the J end lost 4 bases, and 16 bases lay between the germline ends. The DNA of the CDR3 is TGTGCCAGCAGTTTACAGGGAACCCGAGGCACCGGGGAGCTGTTTTTT. Its protein is CASSLQGTRGTGELFF.

The table lists this clonotype with many counts. The gene calls are TRBV20-1 and TRBJ2-7, with TRBD1 matching 7 bases. The V segment lost 5 bases and the J segment 3 bases; nucleotides outside the gene matches: 13. The germline V gene has CDR1 DFQATT and CDR2 SNEGSKA (reference sequence). This CDR3 is 15 amino acids long. The CDR3 bases are TGCAGTGCTCGCCCCCAAGACAGGGATTTCTACGAGCAGTACTTC. Translation: CSARPQDRDFYEQYF.

This chain links TRBV7-9 with TRBJ1-1; D is ambiguous. CDR3 length: 13 residues. Trimming removed 2 bases from V and 4 bases from J, with 8 bases in between. CDR1 and CDR2 (germline): SEHNR, FQNEAQ (reference sequence). The DNA of the CDR3 is TGTGCCAGCAGCTTAATAACAGTCACTGAAGCTTTCTTT. This translates into CASSLITVTEAFF.

The chain employs TRBV5-8 and TRBJ2-4, with D possibly being TRBD2 (5 bases). V was pared by 10 bases and J by 7 bases, with 24 bases between. The CDR3 is 15 residues long. In germline, CDR1 is SGHTS, CDR2 YDEGEE. CDR3 bases: TGTGCCTCCTACCACGGGGTGACGTCGGGGAACATTCAGTACTTC. Translated: CASYHGVTSGNIQYF.

This clonotype was seen many times. V usage is TRBV7-9 and J usage is TRBJ2-3; 8 nucleotides align to TRBD1. The germline CDR1 and CDR2 sequences are SEHNR and FQNEAQ (reference sequence). Trimming cost V 0 bases and J 4 bases; bases outside gene matches: 9. The CDR3 spans 17 residues. In nucleotides, the CDR3 is TGTGCCAGCAGCTTAGCCTTTTGGACAGGGCGGGCAGATACGCAGTATTTT. As protein: CASSLAFWTGRADTQYF.

The genes are TRBV27 and TRBJ2-1, with 9 bases aligning to TRBD1. CDR3 length: 15 residues. Per germline, CDR1 MNHEY and CDR2 SMNVEV (reference sequence). The trim removed 5 bases at V and 5 bases at J, leaving 7 bases unmatched. The CDR3 nucleotides are TGTGCCAGCAGTCCCTGGGACAGGGCCAACAATGAGCAGTTCTTC. Translation gives CASSPWDRANNEQFF.